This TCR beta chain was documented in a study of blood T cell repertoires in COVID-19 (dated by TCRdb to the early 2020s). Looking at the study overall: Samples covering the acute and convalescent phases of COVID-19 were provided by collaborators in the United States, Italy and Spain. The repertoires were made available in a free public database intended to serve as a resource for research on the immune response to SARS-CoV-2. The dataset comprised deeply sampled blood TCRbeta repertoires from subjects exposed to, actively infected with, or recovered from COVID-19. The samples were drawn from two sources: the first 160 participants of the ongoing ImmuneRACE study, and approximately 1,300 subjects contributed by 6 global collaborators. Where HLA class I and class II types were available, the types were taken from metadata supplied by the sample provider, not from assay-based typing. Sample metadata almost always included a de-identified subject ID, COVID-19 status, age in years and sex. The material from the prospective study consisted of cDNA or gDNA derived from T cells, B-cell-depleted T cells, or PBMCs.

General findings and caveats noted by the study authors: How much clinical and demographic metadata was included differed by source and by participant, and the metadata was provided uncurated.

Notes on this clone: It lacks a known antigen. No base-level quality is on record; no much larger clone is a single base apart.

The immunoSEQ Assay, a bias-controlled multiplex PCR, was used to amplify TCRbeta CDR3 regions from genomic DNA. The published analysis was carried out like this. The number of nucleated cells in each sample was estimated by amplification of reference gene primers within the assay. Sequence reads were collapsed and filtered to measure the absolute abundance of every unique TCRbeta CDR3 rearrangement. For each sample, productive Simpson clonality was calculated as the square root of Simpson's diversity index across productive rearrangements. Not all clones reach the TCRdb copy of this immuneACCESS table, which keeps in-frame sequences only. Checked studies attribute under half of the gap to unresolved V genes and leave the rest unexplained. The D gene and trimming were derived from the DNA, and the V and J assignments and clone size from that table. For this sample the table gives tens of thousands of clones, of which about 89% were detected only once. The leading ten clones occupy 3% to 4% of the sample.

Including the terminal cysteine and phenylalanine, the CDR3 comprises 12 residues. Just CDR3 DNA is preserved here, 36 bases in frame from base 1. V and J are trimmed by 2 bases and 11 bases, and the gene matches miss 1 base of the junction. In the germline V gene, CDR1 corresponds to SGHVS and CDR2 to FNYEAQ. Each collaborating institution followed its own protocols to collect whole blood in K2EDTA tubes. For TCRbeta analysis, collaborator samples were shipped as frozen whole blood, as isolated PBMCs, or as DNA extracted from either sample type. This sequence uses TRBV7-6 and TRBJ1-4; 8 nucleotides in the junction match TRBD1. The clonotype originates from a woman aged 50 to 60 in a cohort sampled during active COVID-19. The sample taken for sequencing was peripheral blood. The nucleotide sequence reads TGTGCCAGCAGCTTACGACAGGGGAAACTGTTTTTT. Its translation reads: CASSLRQGKLFF.